This T cell receptor beta chain is drawn from a study of Ad26.COV2.S vaccination and SARS-CoV-2 variants. Broader study findings: Estimates derived from TCR breadth and depth analyses may have underestimated total T cell responses. Vaccine and placebo recipients had similar non-spike TCR breadth. Post-vaccination spike-specific CD8+ and CD4+ T cell responses reportedly had substantial breadth.

This clone was picked up a small number of times. The antigen is unknown. Profiled with immunoSEQ multiplex PCR; TCRdb holds only in-frame clones, not every one. Of over 110,000 clones detected, 86% appear once; the ten largest clones hold 5%. V was trimmed by 3 bases and J by 7 bases, leaving 10 bases between them. The CDR3 length is 11 residues. Germline values: CDR1 GTSNPN, CDR2 SVGIG (reference sequence). The sequencing used peripheral blood, collected after recovery from COVID-19. This TCR derives from a human donor who had recovered from COVID-19. J is TRBJ2-7 and V is TRBV30; the D is unclear. The CDR3, as DNA: TGTGCCTGGAGCAGACAACTAGAGCAGTACTTC. Translation: CAWSRQLEQYF.